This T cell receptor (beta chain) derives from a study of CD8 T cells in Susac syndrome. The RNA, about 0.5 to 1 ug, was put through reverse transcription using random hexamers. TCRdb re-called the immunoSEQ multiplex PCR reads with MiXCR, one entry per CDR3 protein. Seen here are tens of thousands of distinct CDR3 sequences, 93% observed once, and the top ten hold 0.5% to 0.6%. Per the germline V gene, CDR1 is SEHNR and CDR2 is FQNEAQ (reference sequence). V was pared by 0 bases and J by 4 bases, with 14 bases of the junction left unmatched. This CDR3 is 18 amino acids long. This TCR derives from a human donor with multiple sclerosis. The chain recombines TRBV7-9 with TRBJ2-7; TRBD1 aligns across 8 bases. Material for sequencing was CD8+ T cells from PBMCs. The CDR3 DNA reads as TGTGCCAGCAGCTTAGCCGGCCTTGGACAGGGAGAAAAATACGAGCAGTACTTC. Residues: CASSLAGLGQGEKYEQYF. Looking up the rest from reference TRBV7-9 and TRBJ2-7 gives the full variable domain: DTGVSQNPRHKITKRGQNVTFRCDPISEHNRLYWYRQTLGQGPEFLTYFQNEAQLEKSRLLSDRFSAERPKGSFSTLEIQRTEQGDSAMYLCASSLAGLGQGEKYEQYFGPGTRLTVT.